These 3 T cell receptor beta chains share one sample of origin, sequenced in a study of CD8+CD57+ T cells in acquired aplastic anemia. For sequencing, patients were chosen who had shown expansion of CD8+CD57+ cells by flow cytometry. Using genomic DNA as the template, TCR beta VDJ and CDR3 profiling was carried out. Via MiXCR, TCRdb re-called the reads, giving one row per CDR3 protein. The sample holds some 150,000 distinct CDR3 sequences, 71% seen once. Sequences were obtained from sorted CD4+, CD8+, or CD8+CD57+ T cells (not recorded which) from PBMCs. The receptors come from a human donor with aplastic anemia.

The chain links TRBV20-1 to TRBJ1-5; weak D call: TRBD1 (5 bases). CDR3 size: 14 residues. The V end lost 5 bases, the J end lost 6 bases, and 17 bases lay between the germline ends. From germline, CDR1 is DFQATT and CDR2 SNEGSKA (reference sequence). CDR3 residues: CSAYSPGLLQPQHF. The CDR3 nucleotides read TGCAGTGCTTACTCCCCGGGACTACTTCAGCCCCAGCATTTT.

V is TRBV20-1 and J is TRBJ2-2; D not resolved. The germline V gene has CDR1 DFQATT and CDR2 SNEGSKA (reference sequence). This CDR3 has 11 residues. V was clipped by 6 bases and J by 7 bases, with 9 bases between them. CDR3 loop: CSASRIGELFF. In nucleotides, the CDR3 is TGCAGTGCCAGTCGGATCGGGGAGCTGTTTTTT.

The chain couples TRBV7-9 to TRBJ2-1, with 9 bases fitting TRBD2. Germline CDR1 SEHNR, CDR2 FQNEAQ (reference sequence). The CDR3 has 14 amino acids. The J segment lost 14 bases and the V segment lost 5 bases, leaving 13 bases of the junction unmatched. Here the CDR3 reads CASSTSGVAGEKFF. CDR3 nucleotides: TGTGCCAGCAGCACCAGTGGAGTAGCGGGAGAGAAGTTCTTC.